The rows below give T cell receptor beta chains drawn from one sample of a study of PD-L1 blockade in urothelial cancer. The method was immunoSEQ multiplex PCR; TCRdb's version includes in-frame clones alone and lacks a portion of them. The table lists 48,000 or so clones, roughly 80% of them singletons. Material: PBMCs, obtained around atezolizumab (anti-PD-L1) treatment. The origin of the receptors is a man between 65 and 85 years old with urothelial cancer. The CDR3 runs from the conserved cysteine through the conserved F or W. The order of the fields is CDR3 DNA, CDR3 protein, D gene, clone size, V gene, J gene. A D gene is named only where the DNA matches it firmly. Size tells how often a clone was seen (once, few, many) or the class of an expanded clone, and some rows leave it out.

TGCGCCAGCAGTTCCCAGGGGAATCAGCCCCAGCATTTT	CASSSQGNQPQHF	-	-	TRBV10-2	TRBJ1-5
TGTGCCAGTAGGGTAGCGGGAGACTGGGAGACCCAGTACTTC	CASRVAGDWETQYF	TRBD2	-	TRBV19	TRBJ2-5
TGTGCCAGCAGCTTGGTCGGGAGTTTATTCAATGAGCAGTTCTTC	CASSLVGSLFNEQFF	-	-	TRBV5-4	TRBJ2-1
TGTGCCAGCAGCTTGTATTTGCCGGGGGACACTGAAGCTTTCTTT	CASSLYLPGDTEAFF	-	-	TRBV5-5	TRBJ1-1
TGTGCCAGCAGCCCTGGACTAGCGGGCGGTGAGCAGTACTTC	CASSPGLAGGEQYF	TRBD2	-	TRBV4-2	TRBJ2-7
TGCAGCGTGGGCGGGGAAACTGAAGCTTTCTTT	CSVGGETEAFF	-	-	TRBV29-1	TRBJ1-1
TGTGCCAGCAGTGAACGGCAGGGGGGAGTTTATGGCTACACCTTC	CASSERQGGVYGYTF	TRBD1	-	TRBV2	TRBJ1-2
TGTGCCAGCAGCTTAGCCGGGGATAGGGACGAGCAGTACTTC	CASSLAGDRDEQYF	-	-	TRBV7-8	TRBJ2-7
TGCGCCAGCAGCCATCTGGGGACAGGACCTACCTACGAGCAGTACTTC	CASSHLGTGPTYEQYF	TRBD1	-	TRBV5-1	TRBJ2-7
TGTGCCAGCAGTTTAGCGGCAGCGGTCTACAATGAGCAGTTCTTC	CASSLAAAVYNEQFF	-	few	TRBV28	TRBJ2-1
TGTGCCAGCAGCCCCCGAACTCAGCGGGAGGGCAATGAGCAGTTCTTC	CASSPRTQREGNEQFF	TRBD2	-	TRBV9	TRBJ2-1
TGTGCCAGCAGCTTAGATGGCGGGGTAGATACGCAGTATTTT	CASSLDGGVDTQYF	-	-	TRBV11-2	TRBJ2-3
TGTGCCAGCAGTTTACAGATAACAGGGTTGGCCACCGGGGAGCTGTTTTTT	CASSLQITGLATGELFF	-	-	TRBV27	TRBJ2-2
TGTGCCAGCTCACCACTTCCCCCACAGGGGACGTTGACTGAAGCTTTCTTT	CASSPLPPQGTLTEAFF	TRBD1	-	TRBV18	TRBJ1-1
TGTGCCACCAGCAGAGATCCGGAGGGAGAGACCCAGTACTTC	CATSRDPEGETQYF	-	-	TRBV15	TRBJ2-5
TGTGCCAGCAGCCCGGGACTAGCGGGAACTGTAGAGCAGTTCTTC	CASSPGLAGTVEQFF	TRBD2	-	TRBV2	TRBJ2-1
TGTGCCAGTAGCATTAAGCTGGATGAGCAGTTCTTC	CASSIKLDEQFF	-	-	TRBV19	TRBJ2-1